The source of this T cell receptor beta chain is a study of T cell responses to AZD1222 COVID-19 vaccine. Study-wide points: Spike was spanned by vaccine-associated CD4 TCRs, with dominance at 160-218 and 743-854. Donors, mostly white British, included more females; clonal diversity was possibly underestimated. Repertoire sampling was restricted to post-peak T cell response timepoints.

The method was immunoSEQ multiplex PCR; TCRdb's version includes in-frame clones alone and lacks a portion of them. Of 150,000 to 200,000 clones in the sample, 85% to 95% were seen once. For this clone: Antigen specificity is unknown.

The clonotype originates from an adult who received the AZD1222 COVID-19 vaccine. The sequencing used peripheral blood, collected 28 days after the second AZD1222 dose.

The CDR3 here is CASSNGVPLYSNQPQHF. CDR3 sequence (DNA): TGTGCCAGTAGTAACGGGGTCCCTCTCTATAGCAATCAGCCCCAGCATTTT. The gene calls are TRBV19 and TRBJ1-5; D not resolved. CDR1 LNHDA and CDR2 SQIVND come from the germline V gene (reference sequence). V was trimmed by 4 bases and J by 0 bases, leaving 16 bases between them. The length of the CDR3 is 17 residues.